A single sample gave rise to the 10 T cell receptor beta chains below, sequenced in a study of T cells in Graves' hyperthyroidism and ophthalmopathy. Authors of the study amplified TCR beta CDR3 regions from RNA transcripts. Initially, a first-round RT-PCR of the TCR CDR3 employed the HTBI primer set. TCRdb fed the multiplex PCR reads into MiXCR, producing one record per CDR3 protein. The table shows 200,000 or so distinct CDR3 sequences, with around a sixth occurring only once. Sequences were obtained from blood. Receptors originate from a woman aged 50 to 60 with Graves' hyperthyroidism.

This clonotype turned up a few times. This rearrangement joins TRBV19 to TRBJ2-2, with D unclear. This CDR3 spans 17 amino acids. Germline CDR1 reads LNHDA; CDR2 reads SQIVND (reference sequence). The V and J ends lost 3 bases and 1 base respectively, with 15 bases between them. CDR3 sequence (DNA): TGTGCCAGTAGTATTCTGGTGGCAGGTGGGAACACCGGGGAGCTGTTTTTT. It is translated as CASSILVAGGNTGELFF.

This rearrangement joins TRBV5-5 to TRBJ2-5; D ambiguous. The CDR3 runs 13 residues. From germline, CDR1 is SGHKS and CDR2 YYEKEE (reference sequence). V was cut by 2 bases and J by 1 base, with 6 bases left in between. CDR3 region: CASSFSSQETQYF. The CDR3, as DNA: TGTGCCAGCAGCTTCTCTAGCCAAGAGACCCAGTACTTC.

This clonotype has at least ten counts. This chain joins TRBV10-2 and TRBJ1-2; D may be TRBD1 (6 bases). Trimming took off 10 bases at V and 0 bases at J, with 9 bases between the two ends. From germline, CDR1 is WSHSY and CDR2 SAAADI. This CDR3 is 12 amino acids long. CDR3 region: CATGQSNYGYTF. The CDR3 DNA reads TGCGCCACCGGACAGTCTAACTATGGCTACACCTTC.

The V and J genes are TRBV5-4 and TRBJ1-2; the match to TRBD1 covers 9 bases. Trimming at V came to 4 bases and at J to 8 bases, leaving 15 bases not matched to a gene. The CDR3 loop spans 16 amino acids. Germline CDR1 reads SGHNT; CDR2 reads YYREEE (reference sequence). The CDR3 coding sequence is TGTGCCAGCAGCCCCTCCCGGGACAGGGTGCCGCAGGGCTACACCTTC. Its protein is CASSPSRDRVPQGYTF.

V is TRBV6-1 and J is TRBJ2-5; 8 bases agree with TRBD1. V trimming: 5 bases; J trimming: 3 bases; junction bases outside the gene matches: 11. This CDR3 spans 16 amino acids. Germline CDR1 and CDR2: MNHNS and SASEGT. CDR3 nucleotide sequence: TGTGCCAGCAGTCGCCCCTCACGGACAGGGAAAGAGACCCAGTACTTC. Protein sequence: CASSRPSRTGKETQYF.

This clonotype appeared many times. V and J are TRBV11-2 and TRBJ1-1, with D uncertain. V dropped 1 base and J dropped 5 bases, with 14 bases sitting between them. Germline CDR1 SGHAT, CDR2 FQNNGV. The CDR3 is 15 amino acids. DNA of the CDR3: TGTGCCAGCAGCTTAGGGTTTGGAAGAGGGACTGAAGCTTTCTTT. Translation: CASSLGFGRGTEAFF.

This clonotype was counted ten times or more. The rearrangement links TRBV6-1 to TRBJ1-5; TRBD1 matches 9 bases. V lost 4 bases to trimming and J lost 7 bases; unmatched junction nucleotides: 14. Germline CDR1 reads MNHNS; CDR2 reads SASEGT. This CDR3 contains 17 residues. The CDR3 bases are TGTGCCAGCAGTGGAACAGGGGGCCTGGTTCGAGGACAGCCCCAGCATTTT. Encoded protein: CASSGTGGLVRGQPQHF.

The CDR3 sequence: CSASPGGGLEQYF. The DNA of the CDR3 is TGCAGTGCTAGCCCCGGGGGGGGATTGGAGCAGTACTTC. This chain joins TRBV20-1 and TRBJ2-7; 8 bases line up with TRBD2. Germline V gene sequence: CDR1 DFQATT, CDR2 SNEGSKA (reference sequence). V dropped 3 bases and J dropped 7; count of bases not matched to a gene: 8. CDR3 length: 13 residues.

The J gene is TRBJ2-1, the V gene TRBV2, with 11 bases lining up with TRBD2. There are 16 residues in the CDR3. V was pared by 6 bases and J by 5 bases, with 9 bases of the junction left unmatched. Germline-derived CDR1 and CDR2 are SNHLY and FYNNEI. CDR3 loop: CASSVEGLAEHNEQFF. For the CDR3, the DNA is TGTGCCAGCAGCGTAGAGGGACTAGCGGAGCACAATGAGCAGTTCTTC.

This clonotype was counted at least ten times. This chain connects TRBV28 to TRBJ1-2; D is unresolved. V gave up 2 bases and J gave up 6 bases, with 7 bases separating them. The germline V gene has CDR1 MDHEN and CDR2 SYDVKM. CDR3 size: 12 residues. CDR3: CASSLQTHGYTF. CDR3 coding DNA: TGTGCCAGCAGTTTACAGACGCATGGCTACACCTTC.